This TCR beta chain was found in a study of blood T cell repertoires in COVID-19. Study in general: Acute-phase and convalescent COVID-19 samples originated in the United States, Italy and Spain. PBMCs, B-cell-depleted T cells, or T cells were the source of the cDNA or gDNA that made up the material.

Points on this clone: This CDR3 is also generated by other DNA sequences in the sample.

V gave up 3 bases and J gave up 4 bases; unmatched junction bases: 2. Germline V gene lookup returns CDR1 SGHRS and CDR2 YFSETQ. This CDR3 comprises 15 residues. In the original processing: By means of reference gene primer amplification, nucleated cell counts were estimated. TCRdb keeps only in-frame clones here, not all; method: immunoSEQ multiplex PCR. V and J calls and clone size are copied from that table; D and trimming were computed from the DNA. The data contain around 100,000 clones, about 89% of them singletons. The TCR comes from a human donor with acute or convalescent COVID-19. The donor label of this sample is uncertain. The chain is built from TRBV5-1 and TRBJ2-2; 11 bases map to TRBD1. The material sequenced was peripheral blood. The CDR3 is CASSSGQGGTGELFF. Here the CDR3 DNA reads TGCGCCAGCAGCTCGGGACAGGGGGGCACCGGGGAGCTGTTTTTT.